This T cell receptor beta chain was sequenced for a study of beta chain features in type 1 diabetes. Turning to the study itself: Age, gender, cell numbers and subset yield matched between patients and controls.

Points on this clone: No antigen is known for it. Germline and junction disagree at one end, which may indicate a read error.

Every isolated RNA sample was fully reverse transcribed, so sequencing captured expressed TCRB transcripts. Profiled with immunoSEQ multiplex PCR; TCRdb holds only in-frame clones, not every one. The sample records roughly 290,000 clones, 15% being singletons. CDR3 length: 13 residues. Germline assignment: CDR1 MGHDK and CDR2 SYGVNS. Purity of each sorted population was above 98%. Overall study results and limits: Cells that show high TCR expression could be over-represented by cDNA sequencing. The analysis here could not establish whether HLA type shapes TCRB rearrangement. Among all four CD4+ subsets, Type 1 diabetes patients had TCRB CDR3s that were moderately but significantly shorter.

This receptor was identified in a man between 18 and 29 years old with type 1 diabetes. Material: naive CD4+ T cells from blood. This chain links TRBV25-1 with TRBJ1-2, with D unresolved. CDR3 bases: TGTGCCAGCAGTGAATTGGGTGGCAGCGCTGTCCAGTTC. This encodes CASSELGGSAVQF.